This TCR beta chain was captured by sequencing in a study of T cells after yellow fever vaccination. Study-wide results and limits: Of the clonotypes, a small share occurred in both CD4 and CD8 compartments.

With respect to this clonotype: What it recognizes is unknown.

TCRdb used MiXCR to reprocess the 5' RACE reads, holding one entry per CDR3 protein. The table has a few hundred thousand distinct CDR3 sequences, roughly 9% seen once. The sample was CD4+ T cells sorted from PBMCs, taken 5 days after the yellow fever booster vaccination. The receptor comes from a man younger than 35 who received the YFV17D yellow fever vaccine.

The CDR3 DNA reads TGTGCCAGCAGACCGGACGGGAGGGAGCTGTTTTTT. This codes for CASRPDGRELFF. The chain uses TRBV12-3 or TRBV12-4 and TRBJ2-2, with D possibly matching TRBD2 (5 bases). V was shortened by 6 bases and J by 9 bases, with 11 bases between the two germline ends. This CDR3 has 12 residues.